This T cell receptor (beta chain) was identified in a study of blood T cell repertoires in COVID-19. For the study at large: Acute and convalescent COVID-19 specimens originated in the United States, Italy and Spain. The analysed material was cDNA or gDNA that came from T cells, B-cell-depleted T cells, or PBMCs.

In the original processing: Reference gene primer amplification gave estimated nucleated cell counts. Produced via immunoSEQ multiplex PCR; TCRdb's table is partial and in-frame only. Clonal size and the V and J genes are those of that table, whereas D and trimming came from the DNA. Of 150,000 to 200,000 clones in the sample, 80% were seen once. The CDR3 runs to 16 residues. Per germline, CDR1 SGHTA and CDR2 FQGNSA. Trimming removed 1 base from V and 6 bases from J, with 13 bases in between. V gene TRBV7-2 combines with J gene TRBJ1-6, with D maybe TRBD1 (5 bases). Specimen: peripheral blood. The sequence derives from a man between 60 and 75 years old with acute or convalescent COVID-19. In nucleotides, the CDR3 is TGTGCCAGCAGCTTAGGCTATAGGGGACTTAATTCACCCCTCCACTTT. Translated, it gives CASSLGYRGLNSPLHF. Full variable domain (missing parts from reference TRBV7-2 and TRBJ1-6): GAGVSQSPSNKVTEKGKDVELRCDPISGHTALYWYRQSLGQGLEFLIYFQGNSAPDKSGLPSDRFSAERTGGSVSTLTIQRTQQEDSAVYLCASSLGYRGLNSPLHFGNGTRLTVT.